Below are 17 T cell receptor beta chains sequenced from a single sample in a study of tumor and adjacent non-tumor tissue in lung cancer. This sample's RNA came from whole unsorted tissue. The library came from three nested PCR rounds adapted from ARM-PCR protocols. TCRdb processed the multiplex PCR reads anew with MiXCR; each CDR3 protein has one entry. The table has 100,000 to 120,000 distinct CDR3 sequences, over 75% seen once. The sequenced sample consisted of lung tumor tissue. The receptors come from a man aged 70-80 years with non-small cell lung cancer.

Comment on this clonotype: One end of the junction is discordant with germline, which a read error may explain. V and J are TRBV12-3 or TRBV12-4 and TRBJ1-2, with D unclear. This CDR3 is 12 amino acids long. The CDR3 is CVSSSGNCGYTF. In nucleotides, the CDR3 is TGTGTCAGCAGTTCGGGTAACTGTGGCTACACCTTC.

In this sample, this clonotype turned up once. A much larger clone sits a single nucleotide away, making a read error possible. The chain couples TRBV5-1 to TRBJ1-1; tentative D call: TRBD1 (6 bases). The V end was cut by 6 bases, the J end by 4 bases, with 19 bases between. The CDR3 is made up of 15 amino acids. Germline V lookup: CDR1 SGHRS, CDR2 YFSETQ. The CDR3 is CASNYHRTETTEAFF. CDR3 coding DNA: TGCGCCAGCAACTATCATCGGACAGAAACCACTGAAGCTTTCTTT.

This clonotype was recorded a few times. V usage is TRBV30 and J usage is TRBJ1-1; 7 bases fit TRBD1. From germline, CDR1 is GTSNPN and CDR2 SVGIG (reference sequence). This CDR3 is 13 amino acids long. The CDR3 loop reads CVRIGGEGTEAFF. In DNA form, the CDR3 reads TGTGTCCGGATAGGGGGCGAGGGCACTGAAGCTTTCTTT.

This clonotype was recorded a few times. One end of the junction does not line up with germline, which may come from a read error. The chain employs TRBV11-2 and TRBJ2-1; no clear D gene. The CDR3 sequence is 11 residues long. The germline V gene has CDR1 SGHAT and CDR2 FQNNGV. Here the CDR3 reads CVSRFGPVQFF. The CDR3 DNA follows: TGTGTCAGCAGATTCGGACCGGTGCAATTCTTC.

This clonotype was recorded once. Germline and junction disagree at one end, which may indicate a read error. The chain couples TRBV5-1 to TRBJ2-2; D may match TRBD1 or TRBD2 (7 bases each). This CDR3 has 17 amino acids. The germline V gene has CDR1 SGHRS and CDR2 YFSETQ. CDR3 DNA: TGCGCCAGGAGCTTGGCCCTGACAGGGAGGGAGACCGGGGAGCTGTTTTTT. This encodes CARSLALTGRETGELFF.

The chain is built from TRBV10-3 and TRBJ1-1, with D unclear. CDR1 and CDR2 from the germline V gene are ENHRY and SYGVKD. This CDR3 region has 14 residues. Trimming took 5 bases from V and 6 from J, leaving 16 bases between them. The CDR3 bases are TGTGCCATCAGTAAGATATGGGCAAGGGCTGAAGCTTTCTTT. It is translated as CAISKIWARAEAFF.

In the case of this clonotype: Given the absence of the conserved phenylalanine or tryptophan at the CDR3 end, a read error is likely. J is TRBJ2-5 and V is TRBV11-3, with unresolved D. This CDR3 comprises 15 residues. CDR1 is SGHNT, CDR2 YENEEA, per germline. The ends were cut back, 6 bases at V and 4 bases at J, with 18 bases in the middle. The CDR3 loop is CASSETQTTRETQYL. The CDR3 DNA sequence: TGTGCCAGCAGTGAGACCCAAACCACCCGAGAGACCCAGTACCTC.

About this clonotype: A much larger clonotype is one base distant, so this may be a read error. This sequence joins TRBV20-1 and TRBJ1-5; TRBD1 might be the D (5 bases). Germline V gene sequence: CDR1 DFQATT, CDR2 SNEGSKA (reference sequence). CDR3 length equals 13 residues. CDR3 nucleotides: TGCAATGCTAATAAGGGGAGCAATCAGCCCCAGCATTTT. This sequence encodes CNANKGSNQPQHF.

This chain joins TRBV11-3 and TRBJ2-1; the D gene is possibly TRBD2 (7 bases). Germline CDR1 and CDR2: SGHNT and YENEEA. The V end was cut by 6 bases, the J end by 3 bases, with 21 bases between. CDR3 size: 17 residues. The CDR3 spells CASSLLETSRGYNEQFF. The CDR3 DNA sequence: TGTGCCAGCAGTCTCCTAGAGACTAGCAGGGGCTACAATGAGCAGTTCTTC. Looking up the rest from reference TRBV11-3 and TRBJ2-1 gives the full variable domain: EAGVVQSPRYKIIEKKQPVAFWCNPISGHNTLYWYLQNLGQGPELLIRYENEEAVDDSQLPKDRFSAERLKGVDSTLKIQPAELGDSAVYLCASSLLETSRGYNEQFFGPGTRLTVL.

This clonotype was seen at least ten times. V gene TRBV20-1 combines with J gene TRBJ1-2; no definite D call. Germline assignment: CDR1 DFQATT and CDR2 SNEGSKA (reference sequence). The V end was cut by 2 bases, the J end by 7 bases, with 8 bases between. The length of the CDR3 is 11 residues. The CDR3 DNA is TGCAGTGCTAGACTCGGTGGTGGCTACACCTTC. Translated, it gives CSARLGGGYTF.

This clonotype was counted ten times or more. The chain has TRBV6-2 or TRBV6-3 and TRBJ2-5; no definite D call. This CDR3 spans 12 amino acids. V gave up 5 bases and J gave up 4 bases, with 8 bases separating them. Germline CDR1 MNHEY, CDR2 SVGEGT. CDR3 coding DNA: TGTGCCAGCAGTAGATCAAGAGAGACCCAGTACTTC. Translating it yields CASSRSRETQYF.

For this clonotype: One end of the junction does not line up with germline, which may come from a read error. V gene TRBV29-1 combines with J gene TRBJ2-7; D may correspond to TRBD1 or TRBD2 (5 bases each). In germline, CDR1 is SQVTM, CDR2 ANQGSEA. This CDR3 comprises 14 residues. In DNA form, the CDR3 reads TGCAGCGTTGTCCGGACTGCTCTGAGGGACGAACAGTACTTC. Its translation is CSVVRTALRDEQYF.

In the case of this clonotype: The junction and the germline gene differ at one end; a read error may be behind it. V is TRBV12-3 or TRBV12-4 and J is TRBJ2-3; 7 nucleotides align to TRBD1. The CDR3 runs 15 residues. CDR3 DNA: TGTGCCAGCAACCGACAGGGCACCTACTTATATACGCAATTTTTT. It is translated as CASNRQGTYLYTQFF.

Of note for this clonotype: Likely a read error: the CDR3 ends without its conserved phenylalanine or tryptophan. The chain has TRBV10-1 and TRBJ2-3; D not certain. The germline CDR1 and CDR2 sequences are WNHNN and SYGVQD (reference sequence). The CDR3 runs to 14 residues. Trimming cost V 5 bases and J 11 bases, with 20 bases left between them. CDR3 sequence: CASSQRSSARGQYV. The CDR3 coding sequence is TGCGCCAGCAGTCAGAGGTCATCCGCTCGTGGGCAGTATGTT.

Note on this clonotype: This likely comes from a read error, as the CDR3 has no conserved phenylalanine or tryptophan at its end. No DNA is shown, since the ends of the CDR3 on it are uncertain; the CDR3 is the one TCRdb lists. The rearrangement links TRBV29-1 to TRBJ1-4. From its first to its last residue, the CDR3 has 13 amino acids. Looked up from germline, CDR1 is SQVTM and CDR2 is ANQGSEA. The CDR3 protein is CSIEYGTNEKVFS.

Concerning this clonotype: Mismatch with germline at one junction end may stem from a read error. This chain joins TRBV20-1 and TRBJ1-1; no clear D. CDR1 is DFQATT and CDR2 is SNEGSKA in the germline V gene (reference sequence). This CDR3 spans 13 amino acids. CDR3 residues: CRARPTGNSEAFF. In DNA form, the CDR3 reads TGCAGAGCCAGACCTACTGGGAACTCTGAAGCTTTCTTT.

The chain joins TRBV6-1 to TRBJ1-5, with D uncertain. The J call may be in error: the DNA end matches TRBJ2-3 better. This CDR3 has 15 amino acids. Germline V gene lookup returns CDR1 MNHNS and CDR2 SASEGT. In DNA form, the CDR3 reads TGTGCCAGCAGTGCCCAAAACGATAGCAATCAGCCCCAGTATTTT. Its protein product is CASSAQNDSNQPQYF.